This T cell receptor beta chain was captured in a study of post-analysis software for immune sequencing data. Sequencing libraries made from TCR beta cDNA carried unique molecular identifiers. Input of about 0.9 to 10 million T cells yielded around 500,000 cDNA molecules. Each CDR3 protein is one row after TCRdb ran MiXCR on the PCR reads. Counted here are approximately 440,000 distinct CDR3 sequences, roughly 45% occurring once; the ten biggest clones make up about an eighth. Comments on this clonotype: The antigen is unknown.

Whole-study results and caveats: The study found TRBV5-6, TRBV5-1 and TRBV20-1 among several TRBV segments more frequent in patients than controls.

Germline V gene data show CDR1 as LGHDT and CDR2 as YNNKEL (reference sequence). The length of the CDR3 is 13 residues. Trimming took 0 bases from V and 4 from J, leaving 4 bases between them. The sequence came from a girl aged 10 to 17 with multiple sclerosis. The chain carries TRBV3-1 and TRBJ1-5; D is ambiguous. Sequenced material: blood. The DNA for the CDR3 is TGTGCCAGCAGCCAAGATGTTAATCAGCCCCAGCATTTT. It codes for CASSQDVNQPQHF.